The clone carrying this TCR beta chain was seen a handful of times. Its target is unknown. V was pared by 1 base and J by 5 bases, with 10 bases of the junction left unmatched. The CDR3 has 17 residues. Germline V gene data show CDR1 as MGHRA and CDR2 as YSYEKL. This specimen belongs to a study of T cell responses to AZD1222 COVID-19 vaccine. The table came from immunoSEQ multiplex PCR; TCRdb's copy has only in-frame clones and leaves some out. The data show some 160,000 clones, about nine tenths seen once. Study results and limitations: Repertoire sampling was restricted to post-peak T cell response timepoints.

This specimen consisted of peripheral blood, obtained on day 0 of AZD1222 vaccination. The clonotype comes from an adult in good health. This rearrangement joins TRBV4-1 to TRBJ2-1; TRBD1 aligns across 8 bases. Here the CDR3 DNA reads TGCGCCAGCAGCCAAGTTGATTTAGGACAGGGCGACAATGAGCAGTTCTTC. Translated: CASSQVDLGQGDNEQFF.